The next 23 T cell receptor beta chains were all read from a single sample in a study of T cell responses to AZD1222 COVID-19 vaccine. Libraries were prepared by immunoSEQ multiplex PCR; TCRdb keeps only in-frame clonotypes and omits some of them. This table has over 95,000 clones, roughly 89% appearing once. Sequencing used peripheral blood, obtained on day 0 of AZD1222 vaccination. Source of these receptors: an adult in good health.

V gene TRBV28 combines with J gene TRBJ2-1, with 10 bases lining up with TRBD2. The CDR3 contains 14 residues. Losses at the gene ends were 10 bases for V and 6 bases for J; bases not matched to a gene: 9. CDR1 is MDHEN and CDR2 is SYDVKM in the germline V gene. The CDR3 loop reads CATITGTSANEQFF. The DNA for the CDR3 is TGTGCCACTATTACCGGGACTAGCGCCAATGAGCAGTTCTTC.

CDR3 residues: CAWSVLTDTQYF. The CDR3 region has the DNA TGTGCCTGGAGTGTACTCACAGATACGCAGTATTTT. The chain couples TRBV30 to TRBJ2-3; D is undetermined. Looked up from germline, CDR1 is GTSNPN and CDR2 is SVGIG (reference sequence). V was cut by 0 bases and J by 2 bases, with 3 bases left in between. The CDR3 has 12 residues.

The V call is TRBV7-9, the J call TRBJ2-7; a possible D gene is TRBD1 (5 bases). Trimming shortened V by 3 bases and J by 1 base, and 16 bases separated the two germline ends. Germline CDR1 SEHNR, CDR2 FQNEAQ (reference sequence). This CDR3 region has 16 residues. The CDR3 spells CASSLGPQAGSYEQYF. The CDR3 bases are TGTGCCAGCAGCTTGGGCCCACAGGCAGGGTCCTACGAGCAGTACTTC. The full variable domain, with the rest looked up from reference TRBV7-9 and TRBJ2-7, is DTGVSQNPRHKITKRGQNVTFRCDPISEHNRLYWYRQTLGQGPEFLTYFQNEAQLEKSRLLSDRFSAERPKGSFSTLEIQRTEQGDSAMYLCASSLGPQAGSYEQYFGPGTRLTVT.

The rearrangement joins TRBV7-9 to TRBJ2-6; D gene uncertain. The CDR3 has 15 amino acids. V was clipped by 5 bases and J by 4 bases, with 12 bases between them. Germline V gives CDR1 SEHNR, CDR2 FQNEAQ (reference sequence). CDR3 residues: CASSPIGWGANVLTF. The CDR3 DNA is TGTGCCAGCAGCCCGATCGGGTGGGGGGCCAACGTCCTGACTTTC.

The chain has TRBV7-3 and TRBJ2-1; possible D gene TRBD1, 7 bases. The V gene lost 3 bases and the J gene lost 3 bases, with 9 bases spanning the gap. Germline V lookup: CDR1 SGHTA, CDR2 FQGTGA. This CDR3 region has 14 residues. As DNA, the CDR3 is TGTGCCAGCAGCTTCCAGGGGGGCTACAATGAGCAGTTCTTC. Protein product: CASSFQGGYNEQFF.

The chain carries TRBV18 and TRBJ1-1; a possible D gene is TRBD1 (5 bases). CDR1 KGHSH and CDR2 LQKENI come from the germline V gene. Trimming cost V 6 bases and J 5 bases, with 7 bases left between them. The CDR3 loop spans 11 amino acids. CDR3 sequence: CASSPGTEAFF. The DNA of the CDR3 is TGTGCCAGCTCGCCAGGGACTGAAGCTTTCTTT.

The CDR3 nucleotides read TGTGCCAGCAGCTTGGGAGGCCAGGGTAGGACCGGGGAGCTGTTTTTT. This encodes CASSLGGQGRTGELFF. The V call is TRBV5-4, the J call TRBJ2-2, with D tentatively TRBD1 (5 bases). The CDR3 is 16 amino acids. Per the germline V gene, CDR1 is SGHNT and CDR2 is YYREEE (reference sequence). The V and J ends lost 0 bases and 5 bases respectively, with 14 bases between them. The full variable domain, its missing parts supplied by reference TRBV5-4 and TRBJ2-2, is ETGVTQSPTHLIKTRGQQVTLRCSSQSGHNTVSWYQQALGQGPQFIFQYYREEENGRGNFPPRFSGLQFPNYSSELNVNALELDDSALYLCASSLGGQGRTGELFFGEGSRLTVL.

The genes are TRBV28 and TRBJ1-6; D is ambiguous. CDR1 is MDHEN, CDR2 SYDVKM, per germline. The CDR3 length is 13 residues. Trimming removed 6 bases from V and 7 bases from J, with 10 bases in between. CDR3 residues: CASRRTENSPLHF. The CDR3 DNA follows: TGTGCCAGCAGGAGGACCGAAAATTCACCCCTCCACTTT. Full variable domain (missing parts from reference TRBV28 and TRBJ1-6): DVKVTQSSRYLVKRTGEKVFLECVQDMDHENMFWYRQDPGLGLRLIYFSYDVKMKEKGDIPEGYSVSREKKERFSLILESASTNQTSMYLCASRRTENSPLHFGNGTRLTVT.

CDR3 bases: TGTGCCAGCAGCCCCCCCCGCGGCGAGCAGTACTTC. This encodes CASSPPRGEQYF. The chain recombines TRBV6-5 with TRBJ2-7; D is unresolved. CDR1 is MNHEY and CDR2 is SVGAGI in the germline V gene. The CDR3 extends over 12 amino acids. The V and J ends lost 6 bases and 6 bases respectively, with 12 bases between them.

In DNA form, the CDR3 reads TGTGCCAGCAGTTACGCGGGTTTCGGTGGGTACGAGCAGTACTTC. It specifies CASSYAGFGGYEQYF. The chain combines TRBV6-2 or TRBV6-3 with TRBJ2-7, with D perhaps TRBD2 (5 bases). The CDR3 is 15 residues long. Germline lookup yields CDR1 MNHEY and CDR2 SVGEGT. V was cut by 2 bases and J by 4 bases, with 15 bases left in between.

The V call is TRBV9, the J call TRBJ1-6; D gene unclear. Germline values: CDR1 SGDLS, CDR2 YYNGEE. The CDR3 totals 16 residues. The V gene lost 0 bases and the J gene lost 0 bases, with 7 bases spanning the gap. The CDR3 sequence is CASSVAPSSYNSPLHF. CDR3 nucleotide sequence: TGTGCCAGCAGCGTAGCCCCCAGCTCCTATAATTCACCCCTCCACTTT.

This chain uses TRBV6-5 with TRBJ2-7, with D tentatively TRBD1 or TRBD2 (5 bases each). The CDR3 extends over 13 amino acids. V lost 5 bases to trimming and J lost 4 bases, with 12 bases between them. CDR1 and CDR2 (germline): MNHEY, SVGAGI. CDR3: CASSLQEAYEQYF. The CDR3 region has the DNA TGTGCCAGCAGTCTACAGGAGGCATACGAGCAGTACTTC.

This chain joins TRBV19 and TRBJ2-1; possibly TRBD2 for D (7 bases). Between the trimmed V and J ends, which lost 8 bases and 3 bases, there was a span of 11 bases. CDR1 and CDR2 from the germline V gene are LNHDA and SQIVND (reference sequence). The CDR3 totals 13 residues. CDR3 sequence: CASGGAIYNEQFF. The CDR3 DNA reads as TGTGCCAGTGGGGGGGCCATCTACAATGAGCAGTTCTTC. Full variable domain (rest looked up from reference TRBV19 and TRBJ2-1): DGGITQSPKYLFRKEGQNVTLSCEQNLNHDAMYWYRQDPGQGLRLIYYSQIVNDFQKGDIAEGYSVSREKKESFPLTVTSAQKNPTAFYLCASGGAIYNEQFFGPGTRLTVL.

V and J are TRBV19 and TRBJ2-7; D uncertain. CDR1 is LNHDA, CDR2 SQIVND, per germline (reference sequence). V dropped 5 bases and J dropped 1 base, with 12 bases sitting between them. This CDR3 is 14 amino acids long. Here the CDR3 DNA reads TGTGCCAGTAGTCTAGGACCCGCTTCCTACGAGCAGTACTTC. Its translation is CASSLGPASYEQYF.

V usage is TRBV5-1 and J usage is TRBJ1-1; D possibly corresponds to TRBD1 (6 bases). This CDR3 spans 15 amino acids. Trimming pared 3 bases from V and 1 base from J, leaving 13 bases between. The germline CDR1 and CDR2 sequences are SGHRS and YFSETQ. CDR3 residues: CASSSTGWGNTEAFF. For the CDR3, the DNA is TGCGCCAGCAGCTCAACAGGGTGGGGGAACACTGAAGCTTTCTTT.

The genes are TRBV12-3 or TRBV12-4 and TRBJ2-6; D not resolved. There are 13 residues in the CDR3. V was cut by 3 bases and J by 2 bases, with 2 bases left in between. Here the CDR3 reads CASSFTGANVLTF. For the CDR3, the DNA is TGTGCCAGCAGTTTTACTGGGGCCAACGTCCTGACTTTC.

The rearrangement joins TRBV18 to TRBJ2-7; TRBD2 aligns across 9 bases. The CDR3 is 16 residues long. The ends lost 5 bases at V and 0 bases at J; junction bases unmatched: 8. CDR1 KGHSH and CDR2 LQKENI come from the germline V gene. The CDR3 nucleotides are TGTGCCAGCTCATCGGGAGCGGGGGGTAGCTCCTACGAGCAGTACTTC. Protein: CASSSGAGGSSYEQYF.

The genes are TRBV4-1 and TRBJ1-4; 8 bases are shared with TRBD1. This CDR3 is 16 amino acids long. V lost 4 bases to trimming and J lost 5 bases; unmatched junction nucleotides: 9. From germline, CDR1 is MGHRA and CDR2 YSYEKL. In DNA form, the CDR3 reads TGCGCCAGCAGCCGGTCAGGGGGCGGGGGAAATGAAAAACTGTTTTTT. This translates into CASSRSGGGGNEKLFF.

The V and J genes are TRBV6-1 and TRBJ1-1; maybe TRBD1 (6 bases). Trimming removed 3 bases from V and 1 base from J, with 6 bases in between. CDR1 is MNHNS, CDR2 SASEGT, per germline. The CDR3 has 13 residues. Here the CDR3 reads CASSDRGNTEAFF. CDR3 nucleotides: TGTGCCAGCAGTGACAGGGGGAACACTGAAGCTTTCTTT.

The chain links TRBV5-6 to TRBJ1-2, with D unclear. V lost 2 bases, J lost 3 bases, and 14 bases lay in between. Germline V gene sequence: CDR1 SGHDT, CDR2 YYEEEE. CDR3 size: 15 residues. Written as DNA, the CDR3 is TGTGCCAGCAGCTTATCGGCCCGGATGGACTATGGCTACACCTTC. Translating it yields CASSLSARMDYGYTF.

This sequence joins TRBV7-9 and TRBJ2-7; D is perhaps TRBD1 (6 bases). Germline-derived CDR1 and CDR2 are SEHNR and FQNEAQ (reference sequence). Trimming removed 4 bases from V and 0 bases from J, with 10 bases in between. The CDR3 totals 14 residues. This CDR3 is CASSSRGSSYEQYF. CDR3 nucleotide sequence: TGTGCCAGCAGCTCCAGGGGTAGCTCCTACGAGCAGTACTTC. The complete variable domain, with remaining parts taken from reference TRBV7-9 and TRBJ2-7, reads DTGVSQNPRHKITKRGQNVTFRCDPISEHNRLYWYRQTLGQGPEFLTYFQNEAQLEKSRLLSDRFSAERPKGSFSTLEIQRTEQGDSAMYLCASSSRGSSYEQYFGPGTRLTVT.

The V gene is TRBV28, the J gene TRBJ2-7; TRBD2 matches at 9 bases. CDR1 and CDR2 (germline): MDHEN, SYDVKM. This CDR3 is 13 amino acids long. Trimming took 7 bases from V and 9 from J; bases not matched to a gene: 10. The CDR3 here is CASMMNSGSMQYF. The CDR3 DNA is TGTGCCAGCATGATGAATAGCGGGAGTATGCAGTACTTC.

This chain uses TRBV14 with TRBJ1-1; D possibly corresponds to TRBD1 (5 bases). The CDR3 runs to 15 residues. From germline, CDR1 is SGHDN and CDR2 FVKESK. Trimming took off 1 base at V and 5 bases at J, with 14 bases between the two ends. The CDR3 nucleotides are TGTGCCAGCAGCCAAGGGCGGGGCAGTCAAACTGAAGCTTTCTTT. Its translation: CASSQGRGSQTEAFF. The full variable domain, with the rest looked up from reference TRBV14 and TRBJ1-1, is EAGVTQFPSHSVIEKGQTVTLRCDPISGHDNLYWYRRVMGKEIKFLLHFVKESKQDESGMPNNRFLAERTGGTYSTLKVQPAELEDSGVYFCASSQGRGSQTEAFFGQGTRLTVV.